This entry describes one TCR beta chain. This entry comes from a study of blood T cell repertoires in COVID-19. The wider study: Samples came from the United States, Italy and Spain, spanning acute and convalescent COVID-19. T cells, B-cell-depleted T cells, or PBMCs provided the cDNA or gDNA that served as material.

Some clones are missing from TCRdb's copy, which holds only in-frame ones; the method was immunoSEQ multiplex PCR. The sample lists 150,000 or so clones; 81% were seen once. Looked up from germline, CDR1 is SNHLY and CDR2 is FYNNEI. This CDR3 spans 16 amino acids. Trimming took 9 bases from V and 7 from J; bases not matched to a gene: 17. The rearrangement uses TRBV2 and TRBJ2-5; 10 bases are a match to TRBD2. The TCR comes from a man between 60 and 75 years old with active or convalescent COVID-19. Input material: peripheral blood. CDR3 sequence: CASSSSSGGASSTQYF. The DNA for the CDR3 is TGTGCCAGTTCTTCCTCCAGCGGGGGGGCTTCTTCGACCCAGTACTTC.